These 21 T cell receptor beta chains were sequenced from one sample in a study of OX40 agonist ivuxolimab in advanced cancers. The table came from immunoSEQ multiplex PCR; TCRdb's copy has only in-frame clones and leaves some out. The sample lists 80,000 to 100,000 clones, 70% to 90% occurring once. The sample consisted of CD4+ or CD8+ T cells sorted from blood, taken in a trial of the OX40 agonist ivuxolimab. These receptors all come from an adult with an advanced solid tumor such as melanoma, head and neck, liver or kidney cancer.

The chain joins TRBV6-1 to TRBJ2-7; D unclear. CDR3 length equals 12 residues. Germline lookup yields CDR1 MNHNS and CDR2 SASEGT. The V end was cut by 4 bases, the J end by 1 base, with 5 bases between. CDR3 nucleotide sequence: TGTGCCAGCAGTGTTGGGTCCTACGAGCAGTACTTC. Protein sequence: CASSVGSYEQYF.

The chain links TRBV9 to TRBJ2-3; TRBD1 matches 9 bases. V shed 4 bases, J shed 0 bases, and the junction held 6 bases outside the gene matches. This CDR3 contains 16 residues. Germline lookup yields CDR1 SGDLS and CDR2 YYNGEE. CDR3 amino acids: CASSHSGQGSTDTQYF. The CDR3 DNA reads TGTGCCAGCAGCCATTCGGGACAGGGAAGCACAGATACGCAGTATTTT.

V usage is TRBV19 and J usage is TRBJ1-1, with 8 nucleotides matching TRBD1. CDR1 is LNHDA, CDR2 SQIVND, per germline (reference sequence). CDR3 length: 15 residues. The J segment lost 5 bases and the V segment lost 3 bases, leaving 8 bases of the junction unmatched. This CDR3 is CASSIPGGVRTEAFF. The CDR3, as DNA: TGTGCCAGTAGTATCCCAGGGGGCGTAAGGACTGAAGCTTTCTTT.

The rearrangement joins TRBV6-5 to TRBJ1-4; unclear D gene. The germline gives CDR1 MNHEY, CDR2 SVGAGI. The CDR3 has 13 amino acids. Trimming removed 2 bases at V and 4 bases at J, with 5 bases between. CDR3 sequence reads: CASSYDRNEKLFF. CDR3 coding DNA: TGTGCCAGCAGTTACGATCGTAATGAAAAACTGTTTTTT.

This chain uses TRBV18 with TRBJ1-6; D not resolved. V dropped 3 bases and J dropped 5 bases, with 8 bases sitting between them. Looked up from germline, CDR1 is KGHSH and CDR2 is LQKENI. This CDR3 is 14 amino acids long. As DNA, the CDR3 is TGTGCCAGCTCACCTTGGTCCGATAATTCACCCCTCCACTTT. Translated, it gives CASSPWSDNSPLHF. The whole variable domain, filled in from reference TRBV18 and TRBJ1-6, reads NAGVMQNPRHLVRRRGQEARLRCSPMKGHSHVYWYRQLPEEGLKFMVYLQKENIIDESGMPKERFSAEFPKEGPSILRIQQVVRGDSAAYFCASSPWSDNSPLHFGNGTRLTVT.

This clone was picked up one time. The chain links TRBV9 to TRBJ2-2; TRBD2 matches at 12 bases. This CDR3 is built from 20 residues. Germline V lookup: CDR1 SGDLS, CDR2 YYNGEE. Trimming removed 4 bases from V and 0 bases from J; junction bases left unmatched: 13. CDR3 loop: CASSLGRALAGGPNTGELFF. The CDR3 DNA sequence: TGTGCCAGCAGCCTAGGGAGGGCCCTAGCGGGGGGGCCGAACACCGGGGAGCTGTTTTTT.

The chain carries TRBV6-1 and TRBJ1-3, with no clear D. From germline, CDR1 is MNHNS and CDR2 SASEGT. The germline V and J ends were trimmed by 11 bases and 0 bases, with 14 bases remaining between them. There are 14 residues in the CDR3. This chain's CDR3 is CAVTLGVSGNTIYF. In DNA, the CDR3 is TGTGCCGTGACTCTCGGGGTCTCTGGAAACACCATATATTTT.

This clone occurred a few times. V usage is TRBV10-3 and J usage is TRBJ1-5; 9 bases agree with TRBD1. From germline, CDR1 is ENHRY and CDR2 SYGVKD. The CDR3 covers 13 residues. The junction had 4 bases not matched to a gene; V was cut back by 8 bases and J by 5 bases. In DNA, the CDR3 is TGTGCCATCCGGGGGGACAGGGATCAGCCCCAGCATTTT. Amino acid sequence: CAIRGDRDQPQHF.

The chain is built from TRBV10-3 and TRBJ2-1, with D possibly being TRBD2 (6 bases). CDR1 is ENHRY and CDR2 is SYGVKD in the germline V gene. Trimming removed 10 bases at V and 0 bases at J, with 16 bases between. The CDR3 is made up of 15 amino acids. CDR3 DNA: TGTGCCAGTAAGGACGGGGGTAGCTCCTACAATGAGCAGTTCTTC. Amino acids: CASKDGGSSYNEQFF.

The gene calls are TRBV2 and TRBJ1-5, with TRBD1 matching 10 bases. V was clipped by 9 bases and J by 4 bases; unmatched bases: 12. The CDR3 covers 16 residues. In germline, CDR1 is SNHLY, CDR2 FYNNEI. The DNA of the CDR3 is TGTGCCAGTTGCCGGGACAGGGGAGAAAAGAATCAGCCCCAGCATTTT. It specifies CASCRDRGEKNQPQHF. The variable domain in full, with the rest retrieved from reference TRBV2 and TRBJ1-5, is EPEVTQTPSHQVTQMGQEVILRCVPISNHLYFYWYRQILGQKVEFLVSFYNNEISEKSEIFDDQFSVERPDGSNFTLKIRSTKLEDSAMYFCASCRDRGEKNQPQHFGDGTRLSIL.

The chain employs TRBV5-4 and TRBJ1-4; D gene unclear. The CDR3 spans 15 residues. The germline V and J ends were trimmed by 2 bases and 7 bases, with 15 bases remaining between them. The germline CDR1 and CDR2 sequences are SGHNT and YYREEE (reference sequence). CDR3 region: CASSFESDSSEKLFF. The DNA for the CDR3 is TGTGCCAGCAGCTTCGAAAGTGACTCTTCTGAAAAACTGTTTTTT.

The V and J genes are TRBV7-6 and TRBJ2-6; possibly TRBD2 for D (5 bases). Per germline, CDR1 SGHVS and CDR2 FNYEAQ. The CDR3 length is 18 residues. Trimming took 5 bases from V and 3 from J, leaving 20 bases between them. The CDR3 protein is CASSHSGREKSGANVLTF. The CDR3 DNA follows: TGTGCCAGCAGCCATAGTGGTCGGGAAAAAAGTGGGGCCAACGTCCTGACTTTC.

The chain is built from TRBV30 and TRBJ1-5; a weak D match, TRBD1 (5 bases). The CDR3 totals 13 residues. Germline CDR1 is GTSNPN and CDR2 is SVGIG (reference sequence). V dropped 2 bases and J dropped 4 bases, with 9 bases sitting between them. The CDR3 protein is CAWSTEGNQPQHF. The CDR3 DNA reads as TGTGCCTGGAGTACCGAGGGGAATCAGCCCCAGCATTTT.

V is TRBV7-2 and J is TRBJ2-2, with TRBD2 matching over 9 bases. Germline V gene lookup returns CDR1 SGHTA and CDR2 FQGNSA. V lost 0 bases, J lost 1 base, and 6 bases stayed unmatched. CDR3 size: 18 residues. This chain's CDR3 is CASSLAPIAGENTGELFF. The CDR3 coding sequence is TGTGCCAGCAGCTTAGCCCCTATAGCGGGGGAGAACACCGGGGAGCTGTTTTTT. Based on the CDR3 plus reference TRBV7-2 and TRBJ2-2, the full variable domain is GAGVSQSPSNKVTEKGKDVELRCDPISGHTALYWYRQSLGQGLEFLIYFQGNSAPDKSGLPSDRFSAERTGGSVSTLTIQRTQQEDSAVYLCASSLAPIAGENTGELFFGEGSRLTVL.

The chain joins TRBV6-5 to TRBJ1-2; possibly TRBD1 for D (6 bases). The CDR3 contains 14 residues. Per the germline V gene, CDR1 is MNHEY and CDR2 is SVGAGI. The V and J ends lost 6 bases and 3 bases respectively, with 14 bases between them. This CDR3 is CASRPEGGYYGYTF. Here the CDR3 DNA reads TGTGCCAGCAGACCCGAGGGGGGATACTATGGCTACACCTTC.

The J gene is TRBJ2-5, the V gene TRBV27, with D tentatively TRBD2 (6 bases). The CDR3 sequence is 14 residues long. V gave up 2 bases and J gave up 1 base, with 8 bases separating them. Per germline, CDR1 MNHEY and CDR2 SMNVEV (reference sequence). The CDR3 DNA follows: TGTGCCAGCAGTTTAGCGGGAAGCCAAGAGACCCAGTACTTC. Encoded protein: CASSLAGSQETQYF.

The V and J genes are TRBV5-1 and TRBJ2-7; TRBD1 matches 7 bases. CDR1 SGHRS and CDR2 YFSETQ come from the germline V gene. The CDR3 runs to 14 residues. Trimming at V came to 2 bases and at J to 4 bases, leaving 6 bases not matched to a gene. The CDR3 sequence: CASSLGGEWYEQYF. In nucleotides, the CDR3 is TGCGCCAGCAGCTTAGGGGGCGAATGGTACGAGCAGTACTTC.

The rearrangement joins TRBV11-2 to TRBJ1-6; D uncertain. Germline CDR1 reads SGHAT; CDR2 reads FQNNGV. This CDR3 is built from 13 residues. Trimming cost V 5 bases and J 8 bases, with 10 bases left between them. The CDR3 loop reads CASSPGGHSPLHF. The CDR3 DNA follows: TGTGCCAGCAGCCCCGGTGGCCATTCACCCCTCCACTTT.

The rearrangement joins TRBV15 to TRBJ1-6; D is possibly TRBD1 (5 bases). Germline V gene lookup returns CDR1 LNHNV and CDR2 YYDKDF (reference sequence). The V and J ends lost 2 bases and 4 bases respectively, with 18 bases between them. This CDR3 has 18 amino acids. The CDR3, as DNA: TGTGCCACCAGCAGACCCGGACACCTGATGGGGTATAATTCACCCCTCCACTTT. This encodes CATSRPGHLMGYNSPLHF.

The chain combines TRBV6-5 with TRBJ2-5; D gene unclear. V lost 6 bases, J lost 2 bases, and 13 bases lay in between. The CDR3 loop spans 14 amino acids. Germline CDR1 is MNHEY and CDR2 is SVGAGI. This CDR3 reads CASSPQDRQETQYF. The CDR3 nucleotides read TGTGCCAGCAGCCCCCAGGATAGGCAAGAGACCCAGTACTTC.

The chain carries TRBV11-3 and TRBJ2-7; possible D gene TRBD2, 6 bases. Germline V gives CDR1 SGHNT, CDR2 YENEEA. Trimming pared 4 bases from V and 6 bases from J, leaving 13 bases between. The CDR3 is made up of 13 amino acids. DNA of the CDR3: TGTGCCAGCAGCTCCGGGACTCTACGCGAGCAGTACTTC. Residues: CASSSGTLREQYF.